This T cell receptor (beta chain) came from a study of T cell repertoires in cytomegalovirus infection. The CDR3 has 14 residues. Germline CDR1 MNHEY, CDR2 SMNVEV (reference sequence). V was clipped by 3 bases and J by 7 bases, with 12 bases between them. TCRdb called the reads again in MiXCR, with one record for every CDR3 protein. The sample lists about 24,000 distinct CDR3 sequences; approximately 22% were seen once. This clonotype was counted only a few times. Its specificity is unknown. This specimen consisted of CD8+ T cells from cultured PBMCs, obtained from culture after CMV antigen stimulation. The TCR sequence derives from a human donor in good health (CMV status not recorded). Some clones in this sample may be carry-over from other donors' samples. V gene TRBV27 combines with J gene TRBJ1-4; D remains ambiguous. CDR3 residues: CASSLRFIGEKLFF. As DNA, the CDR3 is TGTGCCAGCAGTTTGCGGTTTATCGGTGAAAAACTGTTTTTT.